The text below deals with one T cell receptor (beta chain). Its cognate antigen has yet to be identified. Qualities for individual bases were not recorded, and no much larger clone is one base off. This entry belongs to a study of cytomegalovirus exposure and HLA in healthy donors (dated by TCRdb to about 2017). As for the study more broadly: An earlier analysis of approximately 550 of the donors reported 250 to 300 Gb of sequence data and 100 million to 140 million unique TCR beta sequences from 150 million to 200 million T cells. The later analysis used no new phenotypic data to find candidate immune exposures, relying instead on TCR beta sequences and their occurrence across donors. Across some 400 genotyped donors of the cohort, an average of roughly 250,000 unique TCR beta nucleotide sequences per donor were sequenced, and 15% to 20% of those sequences were non-productive. Besides the first cohort of around 670 subjects, a separate validation cohort made up of over 95 different subjects was used. The study combined high-throughput TCR immunosequencing, statistical association of individual TCRs with disease status, and machine learning to predict cytomegalovirus infection status. Roughly 5 DR-DQ haplotypes were handled as single units for association and clustering, since linkage in the cohort was strong. A later analysis re-analyzed previously published TCR beta repertoires from several hundred donors and added high-resolution HLA genotyping to study TCR occurrence patterns. The study profiled the T cell repertoires of hundreds of subjects by immunosequencing and related them to cytomegalovirus serostatus. HLA typing covered class I and class II loci at four-digit resolution. All discovery cohort repertoires had been generated using a single sequencing platform. The genetic ancestry cluster associated with self-reported Caucasian donors included about 84% of the 398 genotyped donors. An early release that covered some 630 HLA-typed donors contained approximately 300 gigabases of sequencing data and tens of millions of unique TCR sequences. The study aimed to test whether cataloging public T cell receptors could reveal signatures of past pathogen exposure. Donor age, sex, ethnicity and CMV serostatus were compiled alongside the repertoire data. Typing coverage varied by locus: about 629-630 donors for A, B, C, DRB1 and DQB1; some 520 for DQA1; about 570 for DPA1; approximately 470 for DPB1. An earlier analysis of approximately 500 of the donors applied high-throughput TCR beta sequencing to assess whether each TCR beta V gene segment acted as functional or pseudogenic. A later genetic analysis used genome-wide SNP genotypes for about 65% of the roughly 700 donors, treating that subset as a discovery cohort. Study-wide findings and limitations: In a later analysis, HLA-associated TCR beta chains showed more clonal expansion and lower generation probabilities than non-associated chains that were equally common. A later genetic analysis associated a missense DCLRE1C variant with V-gene and J-gene trimming of TCR beta chains, and an independent cohort replicated the association. The study listed 170 or so TCR beta chains as associated with cytomegalovirus. A further reported finding was that TCR beta sequences accurately predicted the HLA-A and HLA-B alleles for most subjects in the first cohort. In a later analysis, some 17,000 TCR beta sequences were associated with specific HLA alleles at a false discovery rate of 0.05. When HLA alleles, especially DR and DQ, strongly co-occurred, TCR associations were difficult to assign to individual alleles. While some public TCRs were present in many individuals, most TCR sequences turned up only very rarely across donors. CMV serostatus was the only immune exposure information available for the cohort. Some IMGT-functional V segments, including TRBV6-2 and TRBV6-3, could not be told apart with the 87-base-pair reads, so those segments were excluded. The cohort was sequenced for TCR beta chains only, and without alpha or paired-chain data the features that could be detected were limited. Because HLA typing was missing for some donors at each locus, association tests included only the typed subset. The authors suggested that the approach could potentially be generalized to other disease states and immunological phenotypes. Presence/absence analyses assumed roughly uniform sequencing depth across donors, an assumption that may not hold. In vitro tests confirmed that a few of the cytomegalovirus-associated TCR beta chains recognize cytomegalovirus antigens. Because counts were too low, around 17 rarely observed V segments, including chromosome 9 orphons, were left out of the earlier analysis of roughly 600 of the donors. According to a later analysis, TCR association rates differed among HLA loci, with DRB1 alleles showing the most associated TCRs and HLA-C alleles showing the fewest. The sequencing pipeline was judged likely to have produced a cluster of highly shared sequence variants as a technical artifact. According to a later analysis, most CMV-associated TCR beta chains appeared to be HLA-restricted, and the HLA associations seemed to be driven largely by CMV exposure. Several of the top co-occurrence clusters appeared to be linked to parvovirus B19, influenza, CMV and Epstein-Barr virus, according to a later analysis. Linkage disequilibrium might explain the correlated functional status among segregating V segments, but an unknown experimental factor could not be ruled out. In an earlier analysis of more than 450 of the donors, most TCR beta V segments were observed in productive rearrangements about 87% or about 30% of the time, broadly matching IMGT annotations. The classifier was reported to diagnose cytomegalovirus status with high specificity and sensitivity in both the original and validation cohorts. In a later genetic analysis, fewer N-insertions in productive TCRs were reported among donors in an Asian-associated ancestry cluster than the roughly 710-donor mean.

The library was prepared using the immunoSEQ multiplex PCR assay. For the multiplex PCR, a mixture combining 60 forward primers for TCR Vbeta segments and 13 reverse primers for TCR Jbeta segments was used. The CDR3 region of rearranged TCR beta genes was amplified from genomic DNA by a multiplex PCR assay. On the Illumina HiSeq System, the amplified TCR beta libraries were sequenced as 87-base-pair reads. Regarding the original processing steps: Across the roughly 700 repertoires, a later analysis counted tens of millions of unique TCR beta chains, roughly 11 million of which were shared by at least two donors. To remove PCR and sequencing errors, raw reads were error-corrected and collapsed into unique sequences using a nearest-neighbor algorithm that merged closely related sequences. CDR3 sequences were aligned to IMGT reference sequences to assign V, D and J gene segments. For a sequence to be retained, a match of at least six nucleotides to both a V gene segment and a J gene segment was required. A rearrangement was called productive if the CDR3 had no stop codons and remained in frame with V and J, and every other rearrangement was called non-productive. CDR3 was defined according to IMGT convention as the region running from the second conserved V-encoded cysteine to the conserved J-encoded phenylalanine. Sequences without an unambiguous match to a single V gene segment were excluded from the earlier analysis of about 600 of the donors. In an earlier analysis of some 590 of the donors, a V segment was called functional when productive rearrangements were above 56.7%, and segregating when the standard deviation between donors exceeded 5%. A statistical classification framework was built to diagnose cytomegalovirus status from the catalog of TCR beta chain sequences. A later analysis assigned V and J genes by comparing TCR nucleotide sequences with IMGT/GENE-DB human TR gene sequences. In a later analysis, CDR3 sequences and most-parsimonious VDJ recombination scenarios were assigned using the TCRdist pipeline. In a later analysis, each TCR beta chain was defined by its CDR3 amino acid sequence together with its V-gene family, and reads without a unique V-gene family were excluded. As a way to deal with suspected cross-contamination and a sequencing artifact, a later analysis dropped under 600 nucleotide sequences that were highly shared and had low generation probability. In a later analysis, a clonal expansion index for each public chain was calculated from normalized within-repertoire ranks of inferred template counts. A later analysis computed generation probabilities with a VDJ recombination model fitted to out-of-frame rearrangements, and checked the results against IGoR. Hypergeometric tests were used in a later analysis to score TCR-TCR, TCR-HLA and TCR-CMV co-occurrence, with a repertoire-size bias correction applied to the TCR pairs. False discovery rates were estimated in a later analysis by permuting HLA or CMV assignments 20 times. In a later analysis, co-occurring TCRs were grouped using DBSCAN, and TCRdist sequence similarity was added for clustering within HLA-allele-positive subsets. For co-occurrence clustering, repertoires with fewer than 30,000 or more than 120,000 public chains were excluded, along with five repertoires with anomalous nucleotide sharing. What TCRdb holds here is the immuneACCESS table cut down to in-frame rearrangements. Part of the clones is not present; checked against another copy, under half of the missing clones reflect an unresolved V gene, and the others are unexplained. V and J calls and clone size follow that table, whereas D and trimming were derived from the DNA. A total of tens of thousands of clones appear in this sample, roughly 73% of them only once. In total, the top ten clones hold 9.7% of the sample.

In total, approximately 690 healthy bone marrow donors made up the cohort. At the time of sampling, every cohort member was nominally healthy, though immune exposures that went unrecorded were likely present. The donor was CMV seronegative and was included in the group of a few hundred seronegative cohort members. A peripheral blood sample was collected from each donor, and TCR beta sequencing was performed on peripheral blood mononuclear cells. The Qiagen DNeasy Blood Extraction Kit was used to extract genomic DNA from the blood cell samples. According to the germline V gene (reference sequence), CDR1 reads LNHDA and CDR2 reads SQIVND. V is cut back by 5 bases and J by 4 bases, with 4 bases in the junction unmatched. Inclusive of the bounding cysteine and phenylalanine, the CDR3 is 13 residues long. The only DNA kept is the CDR3, 39 bases in frame from the first base.

The sequence joins TRBV19 to TRBJ1-2; TRBD1 lines up with 7 middle nucleotides. The TCR was taken from a man aged 35 to 55 in good health and CMV-seronegative. The sequenced sample consisted of PBMCs. In nucleotides, the sequence is TGTGCCAGTAGTGGGACAGCGCTCTATGGCTACACCTTC. This gives the protein CASSGTALYGYTF. Extended through the reference TRBV19 and TRBJ1-2 proteins, this CDR3 yields the full variable domain: DGGITQSPKYLFRKEGQNVTLSCEQNLNHDAMYWYRQDPGQGLRLIYYSQIVNDFQKGDIAEGYSVSREKKESFPLTVTSAQKNPTAFYLCASSGTALYGYTFGSGTRLTVV.